This passage covers 27 T cell receptor beta chains from one sample sequenced in a study of cytomegalovirus exposure and HLA in healthy donors. The PCR made use of 60 Vbeta and 13 Jbeta primers. TCRdb's table, derived via immunoSEQ multiplex PCR, lists solely in-frame clones and lacks some. The sample records about 150,000 clones, about four fifths being singletons. The sequenced material came from PBMCs. These receptors all come from a man aged 25 to 45 in good health and CMV-seropositive.

This clone was counted a few times. This sequence joins TRBV7-9 and TRBJ1-1, with no clear D. The length of the CDR3 is 14 residues. V lost 5 bases and J 3 bases, leaving 13 bases between the germline ends. Per the germline V gene, CDR1 is SEHNR and CDR2 is FQNEAQ (reference sequence). The CDR3 reads CASSPRRKDTEAFF. The CDR3 DNA reads TGTGCCAGCAGCCCTCGGAGAAAGGACACTGAAGCTTTCTTT.

The genes are TRBV19 and TRBJ1-2, with D maybe TRBD1 (5 bases). V was trimmed by 5 bases and J by 0 bases, leaving 13 bases between them. This CDR3 contains 15 residues. In germline, CDR1 is LNHDA, CDR2 SQIVND (reference sequence). CDR3 nucleotides: TGTGCCAGTAGTTCGGCACAGGCCTCTAACTATGGCTACACCTTC. Its protein is CASSSAQASNYGYTF.

The CDR3 DNA follows: TGTGCCAGCACCGGGGGGGGACAGGGAGTTGGCTACACCTTC. Its protein is CASTGGGQGVGYTF. This chain joins TRBV25-1 and TRBJ1-2, with TRBD1 identical over 9 bases. Losses at the gene ends were 7 bases for V and 7 bases for J; bases not matched to a gene: 10. The CDR3 loop spans 14 amino acids. Germline CDR1 MGHDK, CDR2 SYGVNS.

The V and J genes are TRBV28 and TRBJ2-1, with 7 bases lining up with TRBD2. The CDR3 is 16 amino acids. The ends lost 4 bases at V and 3 bases at J; junction bases unmatched: 9. CDR1 is MDHEN and CDR2 is SYDVKM in the germline V gene. DNA for the CDR3: TGTGCCAGCAGTTCCCCCCTCAGCGGGAACTACAATGAGCAGTTCTTC. Translated, it gives CASSSPLSGNYNEQFF.

This chain connects TRBV19 to TRBJ1-5; a possible D gene is TRBD1 (6 bases). Per germline, CDR1 LNHDA and CDR2 SQIVND (reference sequence). V was shortened by 5 bases and J by 4 bases, with 9 bases between the two germline ends. This CDR3 is 13 amino acids long. The CDR3 is CASSEQGNQPQHF. The CDR3 region has the DNA TGTGCCAGTAGTGAGCAGGGGAATCAGCCCCAGCATTTT.

The chain is built from TRBV18 and TRBJ2-7, with 8 bases fitting TRBD1. The CDR3 is made up of 14 amino acids. Trimming removed 1 base from V and 5 bases from J; junction bases left unmatched: 4. Germline CDR1 is KGHSH and CDR2 is LQKENI. CDR3 in amino acids: CASSPRQGINEQYF. In DNA form, the CDR3 reads TGTGCCAGCTCACCACGACAGGGGATAAACGAGCAGTACTTC.

This clone occurred once. The chain combines TRBV28 with TRBJ2-5; the match to TRBD2 covers 13 bases. Germline-derived CDR1 and CDR2 are MDHEN and SYDVKM. This CDR3 region has 16 residues. The V gene end was trimmed by 8 bases and the J gene end by 5 bases; junction bases not matched to a gene: 11. The CDR3 loop is CASGRLAGGFVETQYF. CDR3 nucleotide sequence: TGTGCCAGCGGGCGACTAGCGGGAGGTTTCGTTGAGACCCAGTACTTC.

As for this clone: The sample carries other DNA sequences with the same CDR3. The rearrangement links TRBV27 to TRBJ2-1; TRBD2 aligns across 14 bases. Germline CDR1 reads MNHEY; CDR2 reads SMNVEV (reference sequence). The CDR3 has 15 residues. The junction had 4 bases not matched to a gene; V was cut back by 4 bases and J by 8 bases. Written as DNA, the CDR3 is TGTGCCAGCAGTTCGGGACTAGCGGGAGTTGATGAGCAGTTCTTC. This gives the protein CASSSGLAGVDEQFF.

As concerns this clone: At the DNA level, this CDR3 is encoded by other sequences in the same sample as well. The chain employs TRBV15 and TRBJ1-2; weak D call: TRBD1 (5 bases). The V end lost 0 bases, the J end lost 5 bases, and 10 bases lay between the germline ends. Germline values: CDR1 LNHNV, CDR2 YYDKDF (reference sequence). The CDR3 runs to 14 residues. For the CDR3, the DNA is TGTGCCACCAGCAGAGACAGGGTCGGGTATGGCTACACCTTC. It is translated as CATSRDRVGYGYTF.

This clone was observed a few times. This chain joins TRBV10-2 and TRBJ2-5, with 7 bases lining up with TRBD1. Germline V gene lookup returns CDR1 WSHSY and CDR2 SAAADI. J lost 1 base, V lost 8 bases, and 4 bases had no gene match. This CDR3 has 13 residues. The CDR3 is CASSDRVQETQYF. CDR3 DNA sequence: TGCGCCAGCTCTGACAGGGTCCAAGAGACCCAGTACTTC.

The chain couples TRBV2 to TRBJ2-1; D is undetermined. V lost 8 bases and J 0 bases, leaving 11 bases between the germline ends. Germline CDR1 and CDR2: SNHLY and FYNNEI. The CDR3 runs 14 residues. CDR3 in amino acids: CASVRLSSYNEQFF. As DNA, the CDR3 is TGTGCCAGCGTGCGTCTAAGCTCCTACAATGAGCAGTTCTTC.

The chain is built from TRBV19 and TRBJ1-2, with a weak D call TRBD1 (6 bases). The CDR3 runs 16 residues. The V end lost 1 base, the J end lost 8 bases, and 20 bases lay between the germline ends. Germline V gene sequence: CDR1 LNHDA, CDR2 SQIVND (reference sequence). The CDR3 coding sequence is TGTGCCAGTAGTATAGGGGTTGATCAGGGGACGGGCGGCTACACCTTC. This translates into CASSIGVDQGTGGYTF.

The J gene is TRBJ1-2, the V gene TRBV7-9; D gene unclear. The CDR3 is made up of 13 amino acids. Per germline, CDR1 SEHNR and CDR2 FQNEAQ (reference sequence). The V end lost 6 bases, the J end lost 5 bases, and 13 bases lay between the germline ends. This CDR3 is CASSSFGPYGYTF. CDR3 nucleotides: TGTGCCAGCAGTTCGTTTGGCCCTTATGGCTACACCTTC.

The chain links TRBV6-5 to TRBJ1-1, with D maybe TRBD1 (5 bases). V was clipped by 5 bases and J by 11 bases, with 12 bases between them. The CDR3 totals 11 residues. CDR1 is MNHEY, CDR2 SVGAGI, per germline. The DNA of the CDR3 is TGTGCCAGCAGTCGGGAGGGGAGTGCTTTCTTT. It translates to CASSREGSAFF.

V is TRBV10-3 and J is TRBJ1-1, with TRBD1 matching over 8 bases. CDR1 and CDR2 (germline): ENHRY, SYGVKD. CDR3 length equals 14 residues. The V segment lost 2 bases and the J segment 5 bases; nucleotides outside the gene matches: 4. CDR3 sequence reads: CAISEQGAGTEAFF. The CDR3 nucleotides are TGTGCCATCAGTGAGCAGGGGGCAGGTACTGAAGCTTTCTTT.

The chain joins TRBV29-1 to TRBJ2-2; unclear D gene. The length of the CDR3 is 14 residues. Germline CDR1 SQVTM, CDR2 ANQGSEA. V was cut by 4 bases and J by 1 base, with 10 bases left in between. CDR3 sequence reads: CSVGGGENTGELFF. DNA of the CDR3: TGCAGCGTTGGAGGTGGAGAGAACACCGGGGAGCTGTTTTTT.

Remarks on this clone: The same CDR3 can be traced to other DNA sequences in this sample. This chain joins TRBV9 and TRBJ1-4, with D perhaps TRBD1 (6 bases). The germline V gene encodes CDR1 SGDLS and CDR2 YYNGEE. This CDR3 is built from 15 residues. Trimming took off 0 bases at V and 3 bases at J, with 9 bases between the two ends. The CDR3 protein is CASSVGKGANEKLFF. Here the CDR3 DNA reads TGTGCCAGCAGCGTAGGGAAGGGGGCTAATGAAAAACTGTTTTTT.

J is TRBJ1-2 and V is TRBV19; 7 positions match TRBD1. The germline V gene has CDR1 LNHDA and CDR2 SQIVND (reference sequence). CDR3 length: 13 amino acids. V lost 8 bases to trimming and J lost 2 bases; unmatched junction nucleotides: 5. The DNA of the CDR3 is TGTGCCAGTCAAGGGGGCAGCAACTATGGCTACACCTTC. It specifies CASQGGSNYGYTF.

The chain combines TRBV19 with TRBJ2-7; maybe TRBD1 (6 bases). The germline gives CDR1 LNHDA, CDR2 SQIVND (reference sequence). Trimming shortened V by 10 bases and J by 6 bases, and 19 bases separated the two germline ends. The CDR3 consists of 13 residues. In DNA, the CDR3 is TGTGCCACAGCGACAGGCGAACGAGGCGAGCAGTACTTC. This translates into CATATGERGEQYF.

The gene calls are TRBV5-1 and TRBJ2-7; 8 positions match TRBD1. The CDR3 has 13 amino acids. From germline, CDR1 is SGHRS and CDR2 YFSETQ. CDR3 amino acids: CASAATGDYEQYF. Written as DNA, the CDR3 is TGCGCGAGCGCCGCGACAGGGGACTACGAGCAGTACTTC.

The rearrangement joins TRBV10-1 to TRBJ2-5; 9 nucleotides line up with TRBD1. The CDR3 is 17 amino acids. The V segment lost 0 bases and the J segment 6 bases; nucleotides outside the gene matches: 11. Germline V lookup: CDR1 WNHNN, CDR2 SYGVQD (reference sequence). In DNA form, the CDR3 reads TGCGCCAGCAGTGAGTCGAGAGGACAGGGGAAGGCACAGACCCAGTACTTC. Amino acids: CASSESRGQGKAQTQYF.

The chain has TRBV19 and TRBJ1-4; D unresolved. Per the germline V gene, CDR1 is LNHDA and CDR2 is SQIVND (reference sequence). The germline V and J ends were trimmed by 1 base and 8 bases, with 11 bases remaining between them. CDR3 length equals 14 residues. CDR3 protein: CASSIGAYREKLFF. CDR3 DNA sequence: TGTGCCAGTAGTATAGGGGCCTACCGGGAAAAACTGTTTTTT.

This clone was seen a single time. V is TRBV5-1 and J is TRBJ2-1; 7 bases fit TRBD2. Trimming removed 0 bases from V and 5 bases from J; junction bases left unmatched: 11. This CDR3 is 17 amino acids long. Per the germline V gene, CDR1 is SGHRS and CDR2 is YFSETQ. CDR3 protein: CASSLATTSREDNEQFF. In DNA form, the CDR3 reads TGCGCCAGCAGCTTGGCGACGACTAGCCGAGAGGACAATGAGCAGTTCTTC.

This clone showed up just a few times. The chain joins TRBV5-1 to TRBJ2-2; unclear D gene. The CDR3 runs to 13 residues. V lost 5 bases, J lost 3 bases, and 8 bases lay in between. CDR1 and CDR2 (germline): SGHRS, YFSETQ. For the CDR3, the DNA is TGCGCCAGCAGGGCGAGCGACACCGGGGAGCTGTTTTTT. This gives the protein CASRASDTGELFF.

The chain has TRBV11-1 and TRBJ2-2; TRBD2 matches at 7 bases. The ends lost 5 bases at V and 1 base at J; junction bases unmatched: 7. The CDR3 has 16 residues. Germline V gene lookup returns CDR1 SGHAT and CDR2 FQDESV (reference sequence). CDR3 region: CASSVTGTMNTGELFF. The CDR3 coding sequence is TGTGCCAGCAGCGTCACCGGGACTATGAACACCGGGGAGCTGTTTTTT.

V and J are TRBV5-4 and TRBJ2-7; TRBD2 aligns across 10 bases. There are 14 residues in the CDR3. Per the germline V gene, CDR1 is SGHNT and CDR2 is YYREEE (reference sequence). V lost 4 bases, J lost 3 bases, and 4 bases stayed unmatched. CDR3 residues: CASSRTSGDYEQYF. The CDR3 DNA follows: TGTGCCAGCAGCCGGACTAGCGGAGACTACGAGCAGTACTTC.

The rearrangement joins TRBV7-2 to TRBJ2-2; 8 bases agree with TRBD1. In germline, CDR1 is SGHTA, CDR2 FQGNSA. V gave up 4 bases and J gave up 0 bases; unmatched junction bases: 4. CDR3 size: 16 residues. The CDR3 DNA reads TGTGCCAGCAGCTATATACAGGGGGCGAACACCGGGGAGCTGTTTTTT. It codes for CASSYIQGANTGELFF.